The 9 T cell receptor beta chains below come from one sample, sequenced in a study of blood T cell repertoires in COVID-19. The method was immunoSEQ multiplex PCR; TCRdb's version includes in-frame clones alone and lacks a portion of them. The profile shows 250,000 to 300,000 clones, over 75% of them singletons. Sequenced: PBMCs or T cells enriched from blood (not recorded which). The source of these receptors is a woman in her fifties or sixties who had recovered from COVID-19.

The CDR3 is CASSQDQGNEQFF. The CDR3 nucleotides are TGTGCCAGCAGCCAAGATCAGGGGAATGAGCAGTTCTTC. V is TRBV16 and J is TRBJ2-1; D perhaps matches TRBD1 (6 bases). This CDR3 spans 13 amino acids. The V gene's germline CDR1 is KGHSY and CDR2 FQNENV. Trimming left V 2 bases short and J 7 bases short, with 9 bases between.

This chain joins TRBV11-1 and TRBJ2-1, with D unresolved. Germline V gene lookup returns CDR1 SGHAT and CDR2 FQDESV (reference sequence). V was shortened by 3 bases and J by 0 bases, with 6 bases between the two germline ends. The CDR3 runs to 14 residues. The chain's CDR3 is CASSFSSSYNEQFF. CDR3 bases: TGTGCCAGCAGCTTTTCGAGCTCCTACAATGAGCAGTTCTTC.

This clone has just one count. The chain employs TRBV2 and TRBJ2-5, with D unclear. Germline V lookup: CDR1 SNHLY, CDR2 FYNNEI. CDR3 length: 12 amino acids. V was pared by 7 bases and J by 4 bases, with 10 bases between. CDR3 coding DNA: TGTGCCAGCAATGGTCTAATAGAGACCCAGTACTTC. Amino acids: CASNGLIETQYF. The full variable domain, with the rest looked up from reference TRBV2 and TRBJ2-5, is EPEVTQTPSHQVTQMGQEVILRCVPISNHLYFYWYRQILGQKVEFLVSFYNNEISEKSEIFDDQFSVERPDGSNFTLKIRSTKLEDSAMYFCASNGLIETQYFGPGTRLLVL.

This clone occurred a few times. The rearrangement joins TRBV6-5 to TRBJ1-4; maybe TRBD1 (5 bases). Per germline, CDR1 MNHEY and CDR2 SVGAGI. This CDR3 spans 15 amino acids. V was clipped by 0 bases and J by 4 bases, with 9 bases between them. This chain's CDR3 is CASSYSIGDNEKLFF. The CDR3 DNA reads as TGTGCCAGCAGTTACTCGATAGGGGATAATGAAAAACTGTTTTTT.

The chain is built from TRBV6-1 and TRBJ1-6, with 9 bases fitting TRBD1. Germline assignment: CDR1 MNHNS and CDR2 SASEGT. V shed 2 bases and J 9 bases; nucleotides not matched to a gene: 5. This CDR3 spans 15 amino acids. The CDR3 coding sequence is TGTGCCAGCAGTGAACTGGGACAGGGAATTTCACCCCTCCACTTT. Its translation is CASSELGQGISPLHF.

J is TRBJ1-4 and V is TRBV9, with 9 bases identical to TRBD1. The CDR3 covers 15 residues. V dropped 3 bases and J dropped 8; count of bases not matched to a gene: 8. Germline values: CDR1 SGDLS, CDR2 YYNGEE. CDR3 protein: CASSATKQGAEKLFF. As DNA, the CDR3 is TGTGCCAGCAGCGCGACTAAACAGGGGGCGGAAAAACTGTTTTTT.

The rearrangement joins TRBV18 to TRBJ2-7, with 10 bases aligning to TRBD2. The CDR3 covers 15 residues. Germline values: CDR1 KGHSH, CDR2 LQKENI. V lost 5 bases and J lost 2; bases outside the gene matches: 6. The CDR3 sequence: CASSIAGGRTYEQYF. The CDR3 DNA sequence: TGTGCCAGCTCAATAGCGGGAGGTAGGACCTACGAGCAGTACTTC.

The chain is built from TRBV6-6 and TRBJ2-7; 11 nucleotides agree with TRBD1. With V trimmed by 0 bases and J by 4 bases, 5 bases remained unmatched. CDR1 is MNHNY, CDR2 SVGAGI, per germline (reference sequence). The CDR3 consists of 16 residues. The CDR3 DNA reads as TGTGCCAGCAGTTACTCGCTCCGGGACAGGGGGTACGAGCAGTACTTC. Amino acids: CASSYSLRDRGYEQYF.

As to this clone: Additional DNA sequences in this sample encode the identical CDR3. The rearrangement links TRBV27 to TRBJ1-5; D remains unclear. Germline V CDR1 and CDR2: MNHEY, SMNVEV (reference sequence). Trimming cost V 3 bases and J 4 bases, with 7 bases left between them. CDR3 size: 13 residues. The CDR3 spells CASSFTGNQPQHF. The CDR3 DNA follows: TGTGCCAGCAGTTTTACGGGAAATCAGCCCCAGCATTTT.